Detailed here is one TCR beta chain. Other DNA sequences of this sample code for an identical CDR3. Treatment defined: about 20 received Ad26.COV2.S at low or high dose, single or two shots; 5 received placebo; per-sample allocation not given. Collection of the samples took place on day 63 after the first injection of vaccine or placebo. CDR3 length: 13 residues. V was cut by 4 bases and J by 2 bases, with 9 bases left in between. Germline V gene sequence: CDR1 MNHEY, CDR2 SMNVEV (reference sequence). Assay: immunoSEQ multiplex PCR; the TCRdb copy retains only in-frame clones and omits some. The table lists hundreds of thousands of clones, 85% of them singletons, with approximately 3.5% in the top ten. The data originate from a study of Ad26.COV2.S vaccination and SARS-CoV-2 variants.

The chain links TRBV27 to TRBJ2-7, with D possibly matching TRBD1 (7 bases). The receptor was derived from a person between 18 and 59 years old who received the Ad26.COV2.S COVID-19 vaccine or a placebo. This specimen was peripheral blood, taken in a trial of Ad26.COV2.S vaccine versus placebo. The CDR3 sequence is CASSSRGAYEQYF. For the CDR3, the DNA is TGTGCCAGCAGTTCCAGGGGGGCCTACGAGCAGTACTTC.